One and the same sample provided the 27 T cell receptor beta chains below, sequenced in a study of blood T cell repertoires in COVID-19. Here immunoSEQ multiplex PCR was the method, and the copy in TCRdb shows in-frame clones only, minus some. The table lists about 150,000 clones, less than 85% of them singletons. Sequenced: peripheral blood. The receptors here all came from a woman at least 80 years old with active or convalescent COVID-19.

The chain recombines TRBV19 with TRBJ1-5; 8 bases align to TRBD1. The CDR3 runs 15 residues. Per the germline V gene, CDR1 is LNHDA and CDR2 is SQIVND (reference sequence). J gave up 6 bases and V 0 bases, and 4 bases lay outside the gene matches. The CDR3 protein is CASSIEGQGGQPQHF. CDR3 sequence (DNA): TGTGCCAGTAGTATAGAAGGACAGGGAGGTCAGCCCCAGCATTTT.

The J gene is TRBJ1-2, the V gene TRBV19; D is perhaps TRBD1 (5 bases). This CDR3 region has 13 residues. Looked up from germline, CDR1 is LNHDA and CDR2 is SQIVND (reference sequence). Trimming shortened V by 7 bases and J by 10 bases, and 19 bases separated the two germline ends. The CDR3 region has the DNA TGTGCCAGTAAGACAGTTAACAATGAAGCCTACACCTTC. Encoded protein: CASKTVNNEAYTF.

This CDR3 reads CASRQGANYGYTF. For the CDR3, the DNA is TGTGCCAGCAGACAGGGGGCGAACTATGGCTACACCTTC. The chain couples TRBV21-1 to TRBJ1-2; TRBD1 is the table's D call and was not checked against the DNA. TRBV21-1 is a listed pseudogene. This CDR3 spans 13 amino acids.

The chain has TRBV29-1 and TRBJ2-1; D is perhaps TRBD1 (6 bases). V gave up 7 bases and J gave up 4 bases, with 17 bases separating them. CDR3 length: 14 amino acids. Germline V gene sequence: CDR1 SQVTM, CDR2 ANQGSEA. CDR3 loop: CSAAGAVPYNEQFF. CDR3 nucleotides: TGCAGCGCTGCAGGGGCAGTTCCTTACAATGAGCAGTTCTTC.

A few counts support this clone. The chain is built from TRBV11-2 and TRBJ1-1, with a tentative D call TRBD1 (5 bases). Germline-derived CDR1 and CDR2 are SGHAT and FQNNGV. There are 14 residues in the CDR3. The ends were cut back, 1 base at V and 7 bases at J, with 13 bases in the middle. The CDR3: CASSLVGGTFEAFF. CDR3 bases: TGTGCCAGCAGCTTAGTGGGAGGGACCTTTGAAGCTTTCTTT.

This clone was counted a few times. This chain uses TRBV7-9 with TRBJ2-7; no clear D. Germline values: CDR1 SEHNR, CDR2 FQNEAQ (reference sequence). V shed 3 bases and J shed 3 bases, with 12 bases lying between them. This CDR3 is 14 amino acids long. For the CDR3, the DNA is TGTGCCAGCAGCTTCGTCGCAGATGACTACGAGCAGTACTTC. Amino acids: CASSFVADDYEQYF.

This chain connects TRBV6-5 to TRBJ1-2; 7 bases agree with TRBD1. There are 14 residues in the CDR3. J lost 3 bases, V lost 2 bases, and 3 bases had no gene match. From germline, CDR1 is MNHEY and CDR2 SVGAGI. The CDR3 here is CASSYTRGDYGYTF. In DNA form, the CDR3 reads TGTGCCAGCAGTTACACCAGGGGGGACTATGGCTACACCTTC.

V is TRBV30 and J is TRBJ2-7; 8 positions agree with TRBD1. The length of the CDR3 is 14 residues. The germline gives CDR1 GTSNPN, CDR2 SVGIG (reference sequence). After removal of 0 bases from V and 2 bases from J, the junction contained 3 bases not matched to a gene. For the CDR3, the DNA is TGTGCCTGGAGTGTTACAGGGGGGACCTACGAGCAGTACTTC. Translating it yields CAWSVTGGTYEQYF.

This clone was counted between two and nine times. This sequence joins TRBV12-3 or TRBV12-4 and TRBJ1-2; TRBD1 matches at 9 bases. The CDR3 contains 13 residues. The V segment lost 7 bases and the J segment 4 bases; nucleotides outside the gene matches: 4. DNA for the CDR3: TGTGCCAGCACCTCGACAGGGGGCTATGGCTACACCTTC. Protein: CASTSTGGYGYTF.

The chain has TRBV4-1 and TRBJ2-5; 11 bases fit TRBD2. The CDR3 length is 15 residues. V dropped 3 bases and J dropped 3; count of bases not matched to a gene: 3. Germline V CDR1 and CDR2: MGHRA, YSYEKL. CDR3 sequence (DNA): TGCGCCAGCAGCCATGCGGGACTAGCGGAAGAGACCCAGTACTTC. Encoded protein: CASSHAGLAEETQYF.

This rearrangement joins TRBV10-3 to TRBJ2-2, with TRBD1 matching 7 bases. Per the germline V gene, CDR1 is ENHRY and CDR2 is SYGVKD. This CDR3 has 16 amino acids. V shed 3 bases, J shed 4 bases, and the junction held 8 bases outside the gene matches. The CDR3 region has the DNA TGTGCCATCAGTGAACCGGACAGGACACTCACCGGGGAGCTGTTTTTT. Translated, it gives CAISEPDRTLTGELFF.

As DNA, the CDR3 is TGTGCCACCAGCAATGTCTACCTCCCCGCTTTCTTT. It is translated as CATSNVYLPAFF. The chain combines TRBV15 with TRBJ1-1, with D hard to call. CDR3 length: 12 amino acids. Germline V gives CDR1 LNHNV, CDR2 YYDKDF (reference sequence). Trimming removed 4 bases at V and 11 bases at J, with 14 bases between. Full variable domain (rest looked up from reference TRBV15 and TRBJ1-1): DAMVIQNPRYQVTQFGKPVTLSCSQTLNHNVMYWYQQKSSQAPKLLFHYYDKDFNNEADTPDNFQSRRPNTSFCFLDIRSPGLGDTAMYLCATSNVYLPAFFGQGTRLTVV.

The CDR3 DNA sequence: TGTGCCAGCAGTCGACAGGGGTCCTATGGCTACACCTTC. Protein sequence: CASSRQGSYGYTF. J is TRBJ1-2 and V is TRBV7-7; TRBD1 aligns across 8 bases. The CDR3 totals 13 residues. Per the germline V gene, CDR1 is SSHAT and CDR2 is FNYEAQ (reference sequence). V lost 6 bases and J lost 4; bases outside the gene matches: 4.

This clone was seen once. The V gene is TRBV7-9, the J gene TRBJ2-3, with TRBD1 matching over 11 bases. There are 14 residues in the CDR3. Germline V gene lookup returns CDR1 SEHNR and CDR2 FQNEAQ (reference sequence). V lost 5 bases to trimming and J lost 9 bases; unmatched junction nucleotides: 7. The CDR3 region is CASSKDRGRDTQYF. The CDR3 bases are TGTGCCAGCAGCAAGGACAGGGGGCGCGACACGCAGTATTTT.

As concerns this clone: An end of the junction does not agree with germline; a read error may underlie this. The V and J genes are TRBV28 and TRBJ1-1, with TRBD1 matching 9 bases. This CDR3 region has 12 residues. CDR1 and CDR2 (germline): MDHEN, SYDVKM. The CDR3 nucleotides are TGTGCCAGCAGTCCCGCGGGACAGGGCAGGATCTTT. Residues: CASSPAGQGRIF.

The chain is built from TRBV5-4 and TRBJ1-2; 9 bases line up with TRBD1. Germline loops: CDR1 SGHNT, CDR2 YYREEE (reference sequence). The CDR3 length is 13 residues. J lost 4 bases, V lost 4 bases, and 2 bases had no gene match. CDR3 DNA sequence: TGTGCCAGCAGCGGGGACAGGGTCTATGGCTACACCTTC. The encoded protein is CASSGDRVYGYTF.

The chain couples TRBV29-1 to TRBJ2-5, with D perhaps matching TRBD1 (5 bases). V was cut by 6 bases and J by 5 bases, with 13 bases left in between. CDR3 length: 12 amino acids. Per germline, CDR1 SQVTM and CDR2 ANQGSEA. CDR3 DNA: TGCAGCGTGGGTTCTAGGGGCGAGACCCAGTACTTC. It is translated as CSVGSRGETQYF.

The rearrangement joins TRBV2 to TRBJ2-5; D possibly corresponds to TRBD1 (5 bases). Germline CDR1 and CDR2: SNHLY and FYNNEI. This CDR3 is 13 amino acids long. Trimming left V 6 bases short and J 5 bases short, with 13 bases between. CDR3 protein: CASSKVGPETQYF. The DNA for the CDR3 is TGTGCCAGCAGCAAAGTGGGGCCGGAGACCCAGTACTTC.

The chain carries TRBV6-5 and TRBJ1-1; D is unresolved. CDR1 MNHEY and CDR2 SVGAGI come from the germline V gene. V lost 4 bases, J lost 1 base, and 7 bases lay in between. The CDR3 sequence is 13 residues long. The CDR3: CASSFAGNTEAFF. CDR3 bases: TGTGCCAGCAGTTTCGCAGGGAACACTGAAGCTTTCTTT.

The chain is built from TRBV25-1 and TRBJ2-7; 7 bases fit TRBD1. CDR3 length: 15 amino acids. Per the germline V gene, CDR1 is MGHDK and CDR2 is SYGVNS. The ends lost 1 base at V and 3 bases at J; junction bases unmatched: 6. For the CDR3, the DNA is TGTGCCAGCAGTGAATTCGGGACAGTGCACTACGAGCAGTACTTC. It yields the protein CASSEFGTVHYEQYF.

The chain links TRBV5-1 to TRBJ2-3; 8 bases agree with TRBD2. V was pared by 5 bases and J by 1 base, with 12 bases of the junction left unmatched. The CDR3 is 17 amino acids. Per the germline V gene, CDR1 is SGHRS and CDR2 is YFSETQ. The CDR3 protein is CASRQNGASGRTDTQYF. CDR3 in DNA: TGCGCCAGCAGACAAAATGGGGCTAGCGGGCGCACAGATACGCAGTATTTT.

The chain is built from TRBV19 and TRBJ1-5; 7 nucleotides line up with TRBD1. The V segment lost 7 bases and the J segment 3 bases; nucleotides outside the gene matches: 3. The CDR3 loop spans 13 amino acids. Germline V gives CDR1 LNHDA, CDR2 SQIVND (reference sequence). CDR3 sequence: CASKGQANQPQHF. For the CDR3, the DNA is TGTGCCAGTAAAGGACAGGCCAATCAGCCCCAGCATTTT.

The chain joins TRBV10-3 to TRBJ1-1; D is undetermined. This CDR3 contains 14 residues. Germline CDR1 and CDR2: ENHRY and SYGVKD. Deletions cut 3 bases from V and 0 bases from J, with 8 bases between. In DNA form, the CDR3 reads TGTGCCATCAGTGAACAACGATTGAACACTGAAGCTTTCTTT. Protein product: CAISEQRLNTEAFF.

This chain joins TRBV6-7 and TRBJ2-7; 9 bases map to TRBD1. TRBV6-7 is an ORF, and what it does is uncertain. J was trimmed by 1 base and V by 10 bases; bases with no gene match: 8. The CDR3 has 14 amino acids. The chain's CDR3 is CANPGQGLSYEQYF. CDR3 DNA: TGTGCCAATCCGGGACAGGGCTTATCCTACGAGCAGTACTTC.

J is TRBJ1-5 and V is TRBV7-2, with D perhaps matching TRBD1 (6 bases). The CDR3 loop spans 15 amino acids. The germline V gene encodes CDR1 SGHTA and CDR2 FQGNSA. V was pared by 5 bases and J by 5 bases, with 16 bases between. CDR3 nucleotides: TGTGCCAGCAGCCCTCGTCTGGGGGCTGATCAGCCCCAGCATTTT. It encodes CASSPRLGADQPQHF.

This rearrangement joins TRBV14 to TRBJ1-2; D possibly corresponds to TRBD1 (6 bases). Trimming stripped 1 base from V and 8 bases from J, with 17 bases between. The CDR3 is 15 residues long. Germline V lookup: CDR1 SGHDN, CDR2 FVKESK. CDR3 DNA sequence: TGTGCCAGCAGCCAAGGAGCAGGGGAGGGTTTGGGCTACACCTTC. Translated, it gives CASSQGAGEGLGYTF.

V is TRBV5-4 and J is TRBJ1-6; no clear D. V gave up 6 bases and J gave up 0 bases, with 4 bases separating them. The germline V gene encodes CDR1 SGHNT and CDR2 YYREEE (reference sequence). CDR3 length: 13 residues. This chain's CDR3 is CASTVSYNSPLHF. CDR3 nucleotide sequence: TGTGCCAGCACCGTCTCCTATAATTCACCCCTCCACTTT.